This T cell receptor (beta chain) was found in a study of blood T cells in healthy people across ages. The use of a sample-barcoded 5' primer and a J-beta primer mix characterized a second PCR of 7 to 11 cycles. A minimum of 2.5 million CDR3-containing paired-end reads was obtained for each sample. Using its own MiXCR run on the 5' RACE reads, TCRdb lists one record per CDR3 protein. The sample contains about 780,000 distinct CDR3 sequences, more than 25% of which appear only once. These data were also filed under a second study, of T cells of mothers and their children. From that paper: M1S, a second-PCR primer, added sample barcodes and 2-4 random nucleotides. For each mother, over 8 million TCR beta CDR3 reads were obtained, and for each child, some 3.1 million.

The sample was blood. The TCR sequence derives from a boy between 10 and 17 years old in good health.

The CDR3 region is CASSLWQSSGNTIYF. The CDR3 DNA reads as TGTGCCAGCAGCTTATGGCAAAGCTCTGGAAACACCATATATTTT. The chain is built from TRBV7-9 and TRBJ1-3; D ambiguous. Trimming took off 2 bases at V and 0 bases at J, with 8 bases between the two ends. The CDR3 is made up of 15 amino acids. CDR1 is SEHNR, CDR2 FQNEAQ, per germline (reference sequence).